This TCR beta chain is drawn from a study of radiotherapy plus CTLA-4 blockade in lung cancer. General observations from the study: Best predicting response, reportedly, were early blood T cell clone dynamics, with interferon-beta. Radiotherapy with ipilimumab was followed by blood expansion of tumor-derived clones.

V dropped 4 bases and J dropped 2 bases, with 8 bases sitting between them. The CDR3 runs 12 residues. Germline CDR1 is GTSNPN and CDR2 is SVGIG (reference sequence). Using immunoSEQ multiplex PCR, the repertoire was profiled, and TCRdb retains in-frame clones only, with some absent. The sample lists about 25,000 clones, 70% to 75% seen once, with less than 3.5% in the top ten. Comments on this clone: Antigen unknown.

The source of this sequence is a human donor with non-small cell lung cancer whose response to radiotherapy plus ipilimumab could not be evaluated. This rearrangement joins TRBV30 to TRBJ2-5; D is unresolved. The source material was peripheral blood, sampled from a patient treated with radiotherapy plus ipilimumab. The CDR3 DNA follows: TGTGCCTGGAATTCAGATCAAGAGACCCAGTACTTC. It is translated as CAWNSDQETQYF.